The 23 T cell receptor beta chains below come from one sample, sequenced in a study of CD8+ T cells in alopecia areata. Treatment meaning: oral pan-JAK inhibitor, 5-10 mg twice daily. Following extraction, RNA underwent reverse transcription to cDNA, which served as the sequencing template. Sequencing was performed with immunoSEQ multiplex PCR; in TCRdb, only in-frame clones are kept and a portion is missing. The data hold 200,000 to 250,000 clones, with more than 45% observed a single time. The sequencing here drew on CD4+ T cells sorted from blood, taken at week 4, from a patient treated with tofacitinib. The receptors stem from a human donor with alopecia areata.

In its sample, this clone was seen a few times. J is TRBJ1-5 and V is TRBV29-1; maybe TRBD1 (6 bases). V gave up 4 bases and J gave up 2 bases, with 12 bases separating them. The CDR3 runs 14 residues. Germline V gene lookup returns CDR1 SQVTM and CDR2 ANQGSEA. The CDR3 region is CSVAQAGGNQPQHF. In nucleotides, the CDR3 is TGCAGCGTTGCCCAAGCAGGGGGCAATCAGCCCCAGCATTTT.

The rearrangement links TRBV27 to TRBJ2-7, with D perhaps TRBD2 (7 bases). Trimming stripped 3 bases from V and 7 bases from J, with 13 bases between. Germline V lookup: CDR1 MNHEY, CDR2 SMNVEV (reference sequence). The CDR3 runs to 13 residues. CDR3 sequence reads: CASSFGGPREQYF. CDR3 nucleotide sequence: TGTGCCAGCAGTTTCGGGGGGCCTAGGGAGCAGTACTTC.

The V gene is TRBV7-9, the J gene TRBJ1-4; 7 bases match TRBD1. V shed 5 bases and J 3 bases; nucleotides not matched to a gene: 3. This CDR3 has 14 residues. CDR1 and CDR2 from the germline V gene are SEHNR and FQNEAQ (reference sequence). The CDR3 bases are TGTGCCAGCAGCCTCGGGACAGCTAATGAAAAACTGTTTTTT. This sequence encodes CASSLGTANEKLFF.

The chain uses TRBV11-1 and TRBJ2-6; maybe TRBD1 (6 bases). V was trimmed by 2 bases and J by 0 bases, leaving 11 bases between them. The CDR3 is made up of 17 amino acids. The germline gives CDR1 SGHAT, CDR2 FQDESV (reference sequence). The CDR3 nucleotides read TGTGCCAGCAGCTTACGACAGGACCTCTCTGGGGCCAACGTCCTGACTTTC. Amino acids: CASSLRQDLSGANVLTF. The full variable domain, in which reference TRBV11-1 and TRBJ2-6 provide the parts outside the CDR3, is EAEVAQSPRYKITEKSQAVAFWCDPISGHATLYWYRQILGQGPELLVQFQDESVVDDSQLPKDRFSAERLKGVDSTLKIQPAELGDSAMYLCASSLRQDLSGANVLTFGAGSRLTVL.

The gene calls are TRBV7-2 and TRBJ1-1; no reliable D call. Germline loops: CDR1 SGHTA, CDR2 FQGNSA. Trimming shortened V by 5 bases and J by 0 bases, and 7 bases separated the two germline ends. This CDR3 contains 13 residues. CDR3 nucleotide sequence: TGTGCCAGCAGCCTTCATATGAACACTGAAGCTTTCTTT. Residues: CASSLHMNTEAFF.

The chain links TRBV5-6 to TRBJ1-2, with D uncertain. The CDR3 length is 15 residues. Germline V gives CDR1 SGHDT, CDR2 YYEEEE. The ends were cut back, 0 bases at V and 4 bases at J, with 13 bases in the middle. The CDR3 loop is CASSLVGRDIYGYTF. The CDR3 coding sequence is TGTGCCAGCAGCTTGGTGGGCAGAGACATCTATGGCTACACCTTC. Full variable domain (remainder filled in from reference TRBV5-6 and TRBJ1-2): DAGVTQSPTHLIKTRGQQVTLRCSPKSGHDTVSWYQQALGQGPQFIFQYYEEEERQRGNFPDRFSGHQFPNYSSELNVNALLLGDSALYLCASSLVGRDIYGYTFGSGTRLTVV.

The chain recombines TRBV30 with TRBJ1-6, with a tentative D call TRBD1 (5 bases). V lost 0 bases, J lost 8 bases, and 8 bases lay in between. Germline CDR1 is GTSNPN and CDR2 is SVGIG (reference sequence). There are 13 residues in the CDR3. In DNA, the CDR3 is TGTGCCTGGAGTGTTCGGGGACATTCACCCCTCCACTTT. The encoded protein is CAWSVRGHSPLHF.

The rearrangement uses TRBV7-6 and TRBJ2-7; D is unresolved. Germline lookup yields CDR1 SGHVS and CDR2 FNYEAQ. V shed 5 bases and J shed 3 bases, with 14 bases lying between them. There are 14 residues in the CDR3. The CDR3 DNA reads TGTGCCAGCAGCCCCTCCCTGGGCAGCTACGAGCAGTACTTC. It codes for CASSPSLGSYEQYF. Combining the CDR3 with reference TRBV7-6 and TRBJ2-7 gives the whole variable domain GAGVSQSPRYKVTKRGQDVALRCDPISGHVSLYWYRQALGQGPEFLTYFNYEAQQDKSGLPNDRFSAERPEGSISTLTIQRTEQRDSAMYRCASSPSLGSYEQYFGPGTRLTVT.

The rearrangement joins TRBV2 to TRBJ2-3; TRBD1 matches at 7 bases. The CDR3 contains 13 residues. J gave up 2 bases and V 6 bases, and 2 bases lay outside the gene matches. The germline gives CDR1 SNHLY, CDR2 FYNNEI. CDR3 loop: CASSGTVTDTQYF. In DNA, the CDR3 is TGTGCCAGCAGCGGGACAGTCACAGATACGCAGTATTTT.

This chain connects TRBV18 to TRBJ2-7; D call uncertain. V was clipped by 2 bases and J by 5 bases, with 10 bases between them. In germline, CDR1 is KGHSH, CDR2 LQKENI. The CDR3 has 13 amino acids. Here the CDR3 reads CASSPGNTDEQYF. The CDR3 DNA reads TGTGCCAGCTCACCAGGTAATACAGACGAGCAGTACTTC.

This clone has just a few counts. This chain links TRBV6-1 with TRBJ1-2, with D possibly TRBD1 on 5 matching bases. V lost 6 bases and J 0 bases, leaving 8 bases between the germline ends. CDR1 MNHNS and CDR2 SASEGT come from the germline V gene. The CDR3 spans 13 residues. The CDR3 protein is CASRQGTNYGYTF. CDR3 DNA: TGTGCCAGCAGGCAGGGCACTAACTATGGCTACACCTTC.

This clone was counted between two and nine times. The chain is built from TRBV7-2 and TRBJ2-1, with D maybe TRBD2 (5 bases). Deletions cut 3 bases from V and 10 bases from J, with 19 bases between. This CDR3 contains 15 residues. Germline assignment: CDR1 SGHTA and CDR2 FQGNSA. The CDR3 sequence is CASSLDFGLAGEQFF. CDR3 DNA sequence: TGTGCCAGCAGCTTGGACTTCGGGCTAGCAGGAGAGCAGTTCTTC.

This rearrangement joins TRBV10-2 to TRBJ2-5; 9 bases line up with TRBD1. The germline V gene encodes CDR1 WSHSY and CDR2 SAAADI. The length of the CDR3 is 13 residues. The V gene end was trimmed by 4 bases and the J gene end by 5 bases; junction bases not matched to a gene: 2. The CDR3 DNA reads as TGCGCCAGCAGTGTCGGACAGGGGGAGACCCAGTACTTC. Translating it yields CASSVGQGETQYF.

The DNA of the CDR3 is TGTGCCAGTAGTCTTGACAGGGGCTCCCAAGAGACCCAGTACTTC. This encodes CASSLDRGSQETQYF. The V call is TRBV19, the J call TRBJ2-5; 8 bases agree with TRBD1. The CDR3 length is 15 residues. CDR1 LNHDA and CDR2 SQIVND come from the germline V gene (reference sequence). Trimming at V came to 5 bases and at J to 1 base, leaving 6 bases not matched to a gene.

This clone turned up a few times. CDR3 in DNA: TGTGCCAGCAGCCCCCAGGGGCTGGGAGATACGCAGTATTTT. Residues: CASSPQGLGDTQYF. The chain combines TRBV5-5 with TRBJ2-3, with D perhaps TRBD1 (6 bases). Germline V gives CDR1 SGHKS, CDR2 YYEKEE (reference sequence). The CDR3 is made up of 14 amino acids. Between the trimmed V and J ends, which lost 4 bases and 5 bases, there was a span of 14 bases.

V usage is TRBV30 and J usage is TRBJ2-2; D unresolved. V was pared by 8 bases and J by 6 bases, with 16 bases between. Germline V gene lookup returns CDR1 GTSNPN and CDR2 SVGIG (reference sequence). The CDR3 has 13 amino acids. The CDR3 is CAGMRLSPGELFF. The CDR3 DNA follows: TGTGCCGGAATGAGGCTGAGTCCCGGGGAGCTGTTTTTT.

This clone was recorded once. CDR3 nucleotide sequence: TGTGCCTGGAGTGTATCGGGGCCCGGCGGCACAGATACGCAGTATTTT. This gives the protein CAWSVSGPGGTDTQYF. J is TRBJ2-3 and V is TRBV30, with D perhaps assigned TRBD1 or TRBD2 (5 bases each). CDR1 is GTSNPN and CDR2 is SVGIG in the germline V gene (reference sequence). V was pared by 0 bases and J by 1 base, with 14 bases between. The CDR3 runs to 16 residues.

The table lists this clone with a count of one. This chain connects TRBV27 to TRBJ2-3, with unresolved D. The germline CDR1 and CDR2 sequences are MNHEY and SMNVEV (reference sequence). V was clipped by 1 base and J by 3 bases, with 5 bases between them. The CDR3 has 13 amino acids. CDR3 amino acids: CASSLYPTDTQYF. The CDR3 bases are TGTGCCAGCAGTTTATATCCGACAGATACGCAGTATTTT.

This clone came up once. V gene TRBV11-2 combines with J gene TRBJ2-3; 8 bases match TRBD2. This CDR3 is 14 amino acids long. Germline V gives CDR1 SGHAT, CDR2 FQNNGV. The trim removed 7 bases at V and 1 base at J, leaving 4 bases unmatched. As DNA, the CDR3 is TGTGCCAGCAAGACTAGCGTGGGCACAGATACGCAGTATTTT. This codes for CASKTSVGTDTQYF.

V is TRBV13 and J is TRBJ2-7; no firm D call. Germline V CDR1 and CDR2: PRHDT, FYEKMQ (reference sequence). This CDR3 spans 15 amino acids. V was shortened by 1 base and J by 0 bases, with 10 bases between the two germline ends. CDR3 sequence (DNA): TGTGCCAGCAGCTTAGAGGGCCCTCTCTCCTACGAGCAGTACTTC. Protein sequence: CASSLEGPLSYEQYF.

The V gene is TRBV7-2, the J gene TRBJ2-5, with D tentatively TRBD1 or TRBD2 (6 bases each). Deletions cut 7 bases from V and 7 bases from J, with 13 bases between. The germline V gene encodes CDR1 SGHTA and CDR2 FQGNSA. The CDR3 consists of 12 residues. CDR3: CASNSKGGTQYF. In nucleotides, the CDR3 is TGTGCCAGCAACTCGAAGGGGGGGACCCAGTACTTC.

In its sample, this clone was seen once. The V gene is TRBV7-2, the J gene TRBJ1-1, with TRBD1 matching 7 bases. Trimming cost V 5 bases and J 3 bases; bases outside gene matches: 3. This CDR3 contains 13 residues. Germline CDR1 is SGHTA and CDR2 is FQGNSA. Here the CDR3 reads CASSTTGDTEAFF. The CDR3 DNA reads as TGTGCCAGCAGCACCACAGGGGACACTGAAGCTTTCTTT.

The chain recombines TRBV25-1 with TRBJ1-2; D ambiguous. This CDR3 region has 18 residues. Germline V gives CDR1 MGHDK, CDR2 SYGVNS. The ends were cut back, 0 bases at V and 4 bases at J, with 21 bases in the middle. CDR3 amino acids: CASSEYIGGTGGSYGYTF. The CDR3 DNA is TGTGCCAGCAGTGAATATATCGGCGGTACGGGCGGTAGCTATGGCTACACCTTC.